This entry features one TCR beta chain sequence. Its cognate antigen is unknown. These data originate in a study of cytomegalovirus exposure and HLA in healthy donors. Findings and limits, study-wide: Many donors shared some public TCRs, even though most TCR sequences were rare. CMV antigen specificity was confirmed in vitro for a few CMV-associated chains.

Some clones are missing from TCRdb's copy, which holds only in-frame ones; the method was immunoSEQ multiplex PCR. The profile shows under 250,000 clones, over 80% of them singletons. Trimming cost V 6 bases and J 3 bases, with 15 bases left between them. Germline values: CDR1 MNHEY, CDR2 SMNVEV (reference sequence). The CDR3 extends over 15 amino acids. The J gene is TRBJ1-5, the V gene TRBV27, with no clear D. The material sequenced was PBMCs. The clonotype comes from a woman aged 18-29 years in good health and CMV-seronegative. The CDR3 DNA reads TGTGCCAGCAGCTCCGGGCAGAATTACAATCAGCCCCAGCATTTT. Translation: CASSSGQNYNQPQHF.